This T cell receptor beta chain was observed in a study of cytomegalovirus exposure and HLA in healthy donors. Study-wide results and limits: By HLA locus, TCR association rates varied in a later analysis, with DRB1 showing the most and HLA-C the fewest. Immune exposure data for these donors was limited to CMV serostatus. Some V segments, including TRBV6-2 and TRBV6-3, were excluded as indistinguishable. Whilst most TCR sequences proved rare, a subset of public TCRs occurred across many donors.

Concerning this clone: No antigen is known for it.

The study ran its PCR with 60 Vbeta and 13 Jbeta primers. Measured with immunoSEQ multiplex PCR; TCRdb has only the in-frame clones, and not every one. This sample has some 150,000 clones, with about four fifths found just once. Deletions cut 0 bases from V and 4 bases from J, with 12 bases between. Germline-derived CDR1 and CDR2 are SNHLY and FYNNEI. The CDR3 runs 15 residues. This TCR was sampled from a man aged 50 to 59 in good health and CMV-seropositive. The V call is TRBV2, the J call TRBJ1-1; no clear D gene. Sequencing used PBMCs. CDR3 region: CASSEASALGTEAFF. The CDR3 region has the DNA TGTGCCAGCAGTGAAGCAAGCGCCTTGGGCACTGAAGCTTTCTTT. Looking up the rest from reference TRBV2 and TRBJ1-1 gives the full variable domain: EPEVTQTPSHQVTQMGQEVILRCVPISNHLYFYWYRQILGQKVEFLVSFYNNEISEKSEIFDDQFSVERPDGSNFTLKIRSTKLEDSAMYFCASSEASALGTEAFFGQGTRLTVV.